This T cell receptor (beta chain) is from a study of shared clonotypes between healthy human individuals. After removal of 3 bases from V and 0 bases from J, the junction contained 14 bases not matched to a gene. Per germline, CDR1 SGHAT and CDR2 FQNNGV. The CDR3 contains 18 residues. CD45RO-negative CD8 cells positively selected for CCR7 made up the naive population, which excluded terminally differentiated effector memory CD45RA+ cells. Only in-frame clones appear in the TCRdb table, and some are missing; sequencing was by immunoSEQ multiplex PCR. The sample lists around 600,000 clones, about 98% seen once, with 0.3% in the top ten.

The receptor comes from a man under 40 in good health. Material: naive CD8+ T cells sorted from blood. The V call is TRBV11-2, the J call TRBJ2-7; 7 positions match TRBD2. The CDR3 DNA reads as TGTGCCAGCAGCTTGGGATATTTGGCGGGAGCACGCTCCTACGAGCAGTACTTC. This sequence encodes CASSLGYLAGARSYEQYF.